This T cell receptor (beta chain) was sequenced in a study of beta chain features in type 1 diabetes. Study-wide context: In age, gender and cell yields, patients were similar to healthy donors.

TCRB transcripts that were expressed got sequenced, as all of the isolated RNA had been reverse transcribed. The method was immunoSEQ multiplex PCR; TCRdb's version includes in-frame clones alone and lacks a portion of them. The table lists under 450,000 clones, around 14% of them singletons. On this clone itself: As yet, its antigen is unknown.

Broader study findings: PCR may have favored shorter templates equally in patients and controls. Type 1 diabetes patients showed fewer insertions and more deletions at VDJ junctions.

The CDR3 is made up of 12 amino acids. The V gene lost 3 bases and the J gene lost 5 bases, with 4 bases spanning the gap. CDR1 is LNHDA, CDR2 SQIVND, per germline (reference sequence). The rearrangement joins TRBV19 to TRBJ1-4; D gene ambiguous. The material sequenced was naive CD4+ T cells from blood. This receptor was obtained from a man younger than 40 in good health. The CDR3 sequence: CASSISNEKLFF. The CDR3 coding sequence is TGTGCCAGTAGTATCTCCAATGAAAAACTGTTTTTT.